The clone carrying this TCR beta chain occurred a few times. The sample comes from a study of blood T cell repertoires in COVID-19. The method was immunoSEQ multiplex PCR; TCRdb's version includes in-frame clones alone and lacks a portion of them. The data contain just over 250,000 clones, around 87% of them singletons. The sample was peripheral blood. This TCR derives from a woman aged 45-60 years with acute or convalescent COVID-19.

The CDR3 DNA follows: TGTGCCAGCAGCTTGGTGGGGGACACCATCTACGAGCAGTACTTC. Translating gives CASSLVGDTIYEQYF. The V call is TRBV5-8, the J call TRBJ2-7, with D possibly matching TRBD1 (6 bases). Germline V CDR1 and CDR2: SGHTS, YDEGEE. The V end was cut by 0 bases, the J end by 3 bases, with 13 bases between. CDR3 length: 15 amino acids.